This T cell receptor (beta chain) is from a study of regulatory T cells in long-lasting Graves disease. Trimming pared 4 bases from V and 1 base from J, leaving 11 bases between. CDR3 size: 14 residues. CDR1 and CDR2 from the germline V gene are LGHDT and YNNKEL (reference sequence). At least ten counts were recorded for this clonotype. The sample's time point: newly diagnosed GD, antithyroid drugs for less than 3 months. The TCR library was made from RNA that had been extracted from PBMCs in TRIzol. Construction of the TCR beta libraries employed iRepertoire HTBI primers in conjunction with Arm-PCR of CDR3 regions. MiXCR, run by TCRdb on the multiplex PCR reads, gives a single entry per CDR3 protein. The table has more than 400,000 distinct CDR3 sequences, about 17% seen once. The same specimen was also included in a second study, on T cells in Graves' hyperthyroidism and ophthalmopathy. In that study: No progression to ophthalmopathy during 18 months of follow-up defined stable disease. Most clonotypes expanded in thyroid above 0.001 were likewise present in blood. A model of 13 V-J features distinguished ophthalmopathy from stable hyperthyroidism. Ophthalmopathy was identified by the model a median approximately six months ahead of onset.

The input for sequencing was peripheral blood mononuclear cells (PBMCs), taken at new diagnosis, from a patient treated with antithyroid drugs. The TCR originated in a man aged 35-49 years with Graves disease. The chain combines TRBV3-1 with TRBJ2-7, with D perhaps matching TRBD2 (5 bases). The CDR3 sequence: CASSPYRGSYEQYF. The DNA for the CDR3 is TGTGCCAGCAGCCCCTACCGAGGGTCCTACGAGCAGTACTTC.